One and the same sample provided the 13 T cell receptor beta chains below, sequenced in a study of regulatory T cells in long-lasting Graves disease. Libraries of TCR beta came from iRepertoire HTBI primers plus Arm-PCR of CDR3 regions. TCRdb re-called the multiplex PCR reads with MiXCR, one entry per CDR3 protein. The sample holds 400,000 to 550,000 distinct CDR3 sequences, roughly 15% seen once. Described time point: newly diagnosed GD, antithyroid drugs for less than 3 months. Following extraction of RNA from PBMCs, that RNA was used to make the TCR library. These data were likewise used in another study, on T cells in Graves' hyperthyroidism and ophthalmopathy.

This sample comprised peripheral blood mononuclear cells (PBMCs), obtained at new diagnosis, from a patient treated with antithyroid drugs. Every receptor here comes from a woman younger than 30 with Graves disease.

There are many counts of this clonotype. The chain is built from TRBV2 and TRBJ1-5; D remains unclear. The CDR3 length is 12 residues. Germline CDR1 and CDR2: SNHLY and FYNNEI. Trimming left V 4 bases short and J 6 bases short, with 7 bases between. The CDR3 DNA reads TGTGCCAGCAGTGCCCAAACTCAGCCCCAGCATTTT. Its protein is CASSAQTQPQHF.

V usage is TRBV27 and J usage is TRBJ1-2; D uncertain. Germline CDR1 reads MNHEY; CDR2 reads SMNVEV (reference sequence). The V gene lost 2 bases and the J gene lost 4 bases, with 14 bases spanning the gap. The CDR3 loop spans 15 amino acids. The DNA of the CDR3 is TGTGCCAGCAGTTTAAGTCCGCAGTACACCTATGGCTACACCTTC. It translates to CASSLSPQYTYGYTF.

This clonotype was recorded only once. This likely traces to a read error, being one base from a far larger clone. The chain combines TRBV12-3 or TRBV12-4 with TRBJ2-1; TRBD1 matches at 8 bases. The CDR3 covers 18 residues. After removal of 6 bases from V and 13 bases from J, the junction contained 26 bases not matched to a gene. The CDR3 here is CASSTEGSWTGTEETQFF. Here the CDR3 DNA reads TGTGCCAGCAGCACCGAGGGGTCCTGGACAGGGACGGAAGAGACCCAGTTCTTC.

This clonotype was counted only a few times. This chain's CDR3 is CASTLLVGGNSNQPQHF. In DNA form, the CDR3 reads TGTGCCAGCACCCTTTTGGTGGGAGGGAATAGCAATCAGCCCCAGCATTTT. V gene TRBV12-3 or TRBV12-4 combines with J gene TRBJ1-5; D unresolved. Trimming cost V 7 bases and J 0 bases, with 19 bases left between them. This CDR3 is built from 17 residues.

The CDR3, as DNA: TGTGCCAGTAGTAGACCCCCGACAGGCTCCCGCGTGTTTACTGGAAACACCATATATTTT. Translated: CASSRPPTGSRVFTGNTIYF. The rearrangement uses TRBV19 and TRBJ1-3, with D maybe TRBD1 (6 bases). This CDR3 has 20 residues. Per germline, CDR1 LNHDA and CDR2 SQIVND (reference sequence). Trimming stripped 4 bases from V and 2 bases from J, with 27 bases between.

The CDR3 nucleotides read TGTGCCAGCAGCCTACAGGGGAATGGCTACACCTTC. Amino acid sequence: CASSLQGNGYTF. The chain joins TRBV6-2 or TRBV6-3 to TRBJ1-2; TRBD1 aligns across 7 bases. V dropped 6 bases and J dropped 6; count of bases not matched to a gene: 4. The CDR3 runs to 12 residues. CDR1 MNHEY and CDR2 SVGEGT come from the germline V gene.

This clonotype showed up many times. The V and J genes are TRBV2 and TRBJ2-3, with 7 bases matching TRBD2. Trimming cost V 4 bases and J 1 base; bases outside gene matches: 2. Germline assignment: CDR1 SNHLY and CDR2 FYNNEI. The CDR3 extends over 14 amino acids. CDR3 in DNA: TGTGCCAGCAGTGTTGCGGGAGGCACAGATACGCAGTATTTT. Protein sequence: CASSVAGGTDTQYF. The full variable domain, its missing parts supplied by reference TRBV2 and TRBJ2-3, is EPEVTQTPSHQVTQMGQEVILRCVPISNHLYFYWYRQILGQKVEFLVSFYNNEISEKSEIFDDQFSVERPDGSNFTLKIRSTKLEDSAMYFCASSVAGGTDTQYFGPGTRLTVL.

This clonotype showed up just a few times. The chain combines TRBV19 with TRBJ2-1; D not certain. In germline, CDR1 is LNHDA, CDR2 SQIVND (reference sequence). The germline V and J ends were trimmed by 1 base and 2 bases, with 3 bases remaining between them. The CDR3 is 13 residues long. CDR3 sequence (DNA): TGTGCCAGTAGTATAGGAGCCTACAATGAGCAGTTCTTC. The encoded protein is CASSIGAYNEQFF.

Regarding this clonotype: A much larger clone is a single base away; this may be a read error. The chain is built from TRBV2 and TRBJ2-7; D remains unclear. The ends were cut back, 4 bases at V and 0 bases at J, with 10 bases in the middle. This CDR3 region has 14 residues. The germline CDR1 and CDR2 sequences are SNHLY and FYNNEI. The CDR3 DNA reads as TGTGCCAGCAGTGTCCAGGCGGCCTCCTACGAGCAGTACTTC. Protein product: CASSVQAASYEQYF. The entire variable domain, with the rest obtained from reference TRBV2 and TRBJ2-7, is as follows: EPEVTQTPSHQVTQMGQEVILRCVPISNHLYFYWYRQILGQKVEFLVSFYNNEISEKSEIFDDQFSVERPDGSNFTLKIRSTKLEDSAMYFCASSVQAASYEQYFGPGTRLTVT.

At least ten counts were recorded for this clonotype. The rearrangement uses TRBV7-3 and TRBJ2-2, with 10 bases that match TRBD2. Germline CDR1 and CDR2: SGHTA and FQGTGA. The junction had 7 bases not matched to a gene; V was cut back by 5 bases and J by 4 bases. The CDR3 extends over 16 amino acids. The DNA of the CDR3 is TGTGCCAGCAGCCCTCCTAGCGGGAGTGTCACCGGGGAGCTGTTTTTT. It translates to CASSPPSGSVTGELFF.

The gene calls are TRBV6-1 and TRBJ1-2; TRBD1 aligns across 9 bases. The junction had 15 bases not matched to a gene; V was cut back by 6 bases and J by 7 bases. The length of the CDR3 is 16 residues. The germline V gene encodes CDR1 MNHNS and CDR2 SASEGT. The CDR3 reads CASSSTPHGTGIGYTF. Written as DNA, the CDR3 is TGTGCCAGCAGCTCAACGCCGCATGGGACAGGGATTGGCTACACCTTC.

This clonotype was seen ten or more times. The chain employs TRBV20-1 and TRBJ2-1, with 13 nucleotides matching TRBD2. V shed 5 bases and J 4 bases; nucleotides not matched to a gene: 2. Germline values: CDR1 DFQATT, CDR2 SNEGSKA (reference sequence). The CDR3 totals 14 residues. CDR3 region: CSAGLAGAYNEQFF. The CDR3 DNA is TGCAGTGCTGGACTAGCGGGAGCTTACAATGAGCAGTTCTTC.

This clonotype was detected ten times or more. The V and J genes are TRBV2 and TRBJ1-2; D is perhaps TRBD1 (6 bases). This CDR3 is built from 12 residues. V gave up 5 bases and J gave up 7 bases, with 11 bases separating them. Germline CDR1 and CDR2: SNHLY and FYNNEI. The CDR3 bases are TGTGCCAGCAGTCCAGGGGAAGGTGGCTACACCTTC. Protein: CASSPGEGGYTF.